These T cell receptor beta chains were read from a single sample in a study of cytomegalovirus exposure and HLA in healthy donors. TCRdb's copy holds only in-frame clones and misses some; the assay was immunoSEQ multiplex PCR. The data hold roughly 120,000 clones, with 70% to 85% observed a single time. The sequencing input was PBMCs. The receptors were sampled from a woman in her thirties or forties in good health and CMV-seropositive. Each CDR3 is given with its conserved first and last residue. Each record gives: V gene, clone size, D gene, J gene, CDR3 length, CDR3 DNA, CDR3 protein. The D gene is left open where the match is weak. Size tells how often a clone was seen (once, few, many) or the class of an expanded clone, and some rows leave it out.

V gene: TRBV29-1; clone size: -; D gene: -; J gene: TRBJ2-7; CDR3 length: 11; CDR3 DNA: TGCAGCGCTCGGACTGACTACGAGCAGTACTTC; CDR3 protein: CSARTDYEQYF
V gene: TRBV9; clone size: -; D gene: -; J gene: TRBJ2-1; CDR3 length: 16; CDR3 DNA: TGTGCCAGCAGCGTAAGGGCGGGGAGCTCCTACAATGAGCAGTTCTTC; CDR3 protein: CASSVRAGSSYNEQFF
V gene: TRBV28; clone size: -; D gene: -; J gene: TRBJ1-2; CDR3 length: 12; CDR3 DNA: TGTGCCAGCAGTTTGGCTTCGGGGGGCTACACCTTC; CDR3 protein: CASSLASGGYTF
V gene: TRBV18; clone size: -; D gene: TRBD1; J gene: TRBJ2-2; CDR3 length: 14; CDR3 DNA: TGTGCCAGCTCAAGGGACAGCAAAACCGGGGAGCTGTTTTTT; CDR3 protein: CASSRDSKTGELFF
V gene: TRBV7-3; clone size: few; D gene: -; J gene: TRBJ1-1; CDR3 length: 14; CDR3 DNA: TGTGCCAGCAGCTTATTGGGACAGAACACTGAAGCTTTCTTT; CDR3 protein: CASSLLGQNTEAFF
V gene: TRBV29-1; clone size: -; D gene: TRBD1; J gene: TRBJ2-7; CDR3 length: 14; CDR3 DNA: TGCAGCGTTCTGGGAAGACAGGGCCTCTACGAGCAGTACTTC; CDR3 protein: CSVLGRQGLYEQYF
V gene: TRBV4-1; clone size: -; D gene: TRBD2; J gene: TRBJ2-1; CDR3 length: 16; CDR3 DNA: TGCGCCAGCAGCCAAGAAAACAGCGGGAGGCACAATGAGCAGTTCTTC; CDR3 protein: CASSQENSGRHNEQFF
V gene: TRBV2; clone size: few; D gene: -; J gene: TRBJ1-6; CDR3 length: 13; CDR3 DNA: TGTGCCAGCAAGAGACAGGAAGGTTCACCCCTCCACTTT; CDR3 protein: CASKRQEGSPLHF
V gene: TRBV4-1; clone size: once; D gene: -; J gene: TRBJ2-3; CDR3 length: 14; CDR3 DNA: TGCGCCAGCAGCCAAGAAAGCAACACAGATACGCAGTATTTT; CDR3 protein: CASSQESNTDTQYF
V gene: TRBV10-1; clone size: few; D gene: -; J gene: TRBJ2-3; CDR3 length: 14; CDR3 DNA: TGCGCCAGCAGGACTAGAAGTTTAGCAGATACGCAGTATTTT; CDR3 protein: CASRTRSLADTQYF
V gene: TRBV29-1; clone size: -; D gene: -; J gene: TRBJ2-1; CDR3 length: 11; CDR3 DNA: TGCAGCGTTGAAGAAAGGCGGGAGCAGTTCTTC; CDR3 protein: CSVEERREQFF
V gene: TRBV19; clone size: once; D gene: -; J gene: TRBJ1-1; CDR3 length: 13; CDR3 DNA: TGTGCCAGTACCCGACAGGTGAACACTGAAGCTTTCTTT; CDR3 protein: CASTRQVNTEAFF
V gene: TRBV11-3; clone size: -; D gene: -; J gene: TRBJ2-7; CDR3 length: 12; CDR3 DNA: TGTGCCAGCAGCTTGAGTAAATACGAGCAGTACTTC; CDR3 protein: CASSLSKYEQYF
V gene: TRBV5-1; clone size: -; D gene: TRBD1; J gene: TRBJ2-4; CDR3 length: 15; CDR3 DNA: TGCGCCAGCAGCTTAGGGGGCCTAGCCAAAAACATTCAGTACTTC; CDR3 protein: CASSLGGLAKNIQYF
V gene: TRBV4-2; clone size: few; D gene: TRBD2; J gene: TRBJ2-3; CDR3 length: 15; CDR3 DNA: TGTGCCAGCAGCCAGGATCTAAGACTAGCGGATACGCAGTATTTT; CDR3 protein: CASSQDLRLADTQYF
V gene: TRBV30; clone size: -; D gene: -; J gene: TRBJ2-7; CDR3 length: 13; CDR3 DNA: TGTGCCTGGACCACAGGGCTTTCCCGCGAGCAGTACTTC; CDR3 protein: CAWTTGLSREQYF
V gene: TRBV2; clone size: -; D gene: -; J gene: TRBJ1-1; CDR3 length: 15; CDR3 DNA: TGTGCCAGCAGTGAAATATATGGCCATAACACTGAAGCTTTCTTT; CDR3 protein: CASSEIYGHNTEAFF
V gene: TRBV6-4; clone size: -; D gene: TRBD1; J gene: TRBJ1-1; CDR3 length: 18; CDR3 DNA: TGTGCCAGCACCATCGACGAGGGCAGGGGGCCCCAGGGGACTGAAGCTTTCTTT; CDR3 protein: CASTIDEGRGPQGTEAFF
V gene: TRBV4-1; clone size: -; D gene: -; J gene: TRBJ1-1; CDR3 length: 13; CDR3 DNA: TGCGCCAGCAGCCACCTAAAGAACACTGAAGCTTTCTTT; CDR3 protein: CASSHLKNTEAFF
V gene: TRBV12-5; clone size: -; D gene: TRBD1; J gene: TRBJ2-3; CDR3 length: 16; CDR3 DNA: TGTGCTAGTGGTCTCGGGACAGGGGGGTTCACAGATACGCAGTATTTT; CDR3 protein: CASGLGTGGFTDTQYF
V gene: TRBV27; clone size: -; D gene: TRBD2; J gene: TRBJ2-2; CDR3 length: 14; CDR3 DNA: TGTGCCAGCAGCATGGGAGGGTCAAGTGGGGAGCTGTTTTTT; CDR3 protein: CASSMGGSSGELFF
V gene: TRBV29-1; clone size: -; D gene: TRBD1; J gene: TRBJ2-7; CDR3 length: 13; CDR3 DNA: TGCAGCGTCGTACAGGGGGGCGGCTACGAGCAGTACTTC; CDR3 protein: CSVVQGGGYEQYF
V gene: TRBV21-1; clone size: -; D gene: -; J gene: TRBJ1-1; CDR3 length: 12; CDR3 DNA: TGTGCCAGCAGCACCGGGAACACTGAAGCTTTCTTT; CDR3 protein: CASSTGNTEAFF
V gene: TRBV19; clone size: once; D gene: -; J gene: TRBJ2-7; CDR3 length: 11; CDR3 DNA: TGTGCCAGTAGAACGAGGGGGGAGCAGTACTTC; CDR3 protein: CASRTRGEQYF
V gene: TRBV5-1; clone size: -; D gene: TRBD1; J gene: TRBJ1-1; CDR3 length: 14; CDR3 DNA: TGCGCCAGCAGCTCCGGGACAGGGGGAACTGAAGCTTTCTTT; CDR3 protein: CASSSGTGGTEAFF
V gene: TRBV5-1; clone size: -; D gene: -; J gene: TRBJ1-4; CDR3 length: 15; CDR3 DNA: TGCGCCAGCAGCTTTGGGGGCACAACTAATGAAAAACTGTTTTTT; CDR3 protein: CASSFGGTTNEKLFF
V gene: TRBV28; clone size: -; D gene: -; J gene: TRBJ2-7; CDR3 length: 14; CDR3 DNA: TGTGCCAGCAGTTCCCCCTCACAGGGTTTGGAGCAGTACTTC; CDR3 protein: CASSSPSQGLEQYF
V gene: TRBV14; clone size: once; D gene: -; J gene: TRBJ2-7; CDR3 length: 16; CDR3 DNA: TGTGCCAGCAGCCAAGATTTACCAGGTACTTCCTACGAGCAGTACTTC; CDR3 protein: CASSQDLPGTSYEQYF
V gene: TRBV6-1; clone size: -; D gene: -; J gene: TRBJ2-7; CDR3 length: 12; CDR3 DNA: TGTGCCAGCAGTGGAGGGCCCAGGGAGCAGTACTTC; CDR3 protein: CASSGGPREQYF
V gene: TRBV27; clone size: -; D gene: TRBD2; J gene: TRBJ2-1; CDR3 length: 15; CDR3 DNA: TGTGCCAGCAGTGGTGGGACTAGCGGGAGGGCTGAGCAGTTCTTC; CDR3 protein: CASSGGTSGRAEQFF
V gene: TRBV15; clone size: -; D gene: -; J gene: TRBJ1-1; CDR3 length: 14; CDR3 DNA: TGTGCCACCAGCAGAGATCCAGGGCGTACTGAAGCTTTCTTT; CDR3 protein: CATSRDPGRTEAFF
V gene: TRBV19; clone size: -; D gene: -; J gene: TRBJ1-1; CDR3 length: 13; CDR3 DNA: TGTGCCAGTAACTTCCAGGGGTATGCTGAAGCTTTCTTT; CDR3 protein: CASNFQGYAEAFF
V gene: TRBV9; clone size: -; D gene: -; J gene: TRBJ2-1; CDR3 length: 13; CDR3 DNA: TGTGCCAGCAGCCCGGCCGGGTCCCATGAGCAGTTCTTC; CDR3 protein: CASSPAGSHEQFF
V gene: TRBV4-1; clone size: -; D gene: TRBD1; J gene: TRBJ1-2; CDR3 length: 17; CDR3 DNA: TGCGCCAGCAGCCAAGTGGTGGGACAGGGTAATGTCTATGGCTACACCTTC; CDR3 protein: CASSQVVGQGNVYGYTF
V gene: TRBV4-2; clone size: -; D gene: TRBD1; J gene: TRBJ2-2; CDR3 length: 18; CDR3 DNA: TGTGCCAGCAGCCAAGGAATCGGCCCTTCAGGGGGCACCGGGGAGCTGTTTTTT; CDR3 protein: CASSQGIGPSGGTGELFF
V gene: TRBV19; clone size: -; D gene: TRBD2; J gene: TRBJ2-7; CDR3 length: 14; CDR3 DNA: TGTGCCAGTAGTATCGGGGGGGCCGGGTACGAGCAGTACTTC; CDR3 protein: CASSIGGAGYEQYF
V gene: TRBV15; clone size: -; D gene: -; J gene: TRBJ1-1; CDR3 length: 14; CDR3 DNA: TGTGCCACCAGCAGAGAAAACGCCGGGGCTGAAGCTTTCTTT; CDR3 protein: CATSRENAGAEAFF
V gene: TRBV5-1; clone size: -; D gene: TRBD1; J gene: TRBJ1-2; CDR3 length: 17; CDR3 DNA: TGCGCCAGCAGCTTGACTCCCGGCGCAGGGGGCCGCTATGGCTACACCTTC; CDR3 protein: CASSLTPGAGGRYGYTF
V gene: TRBV7-8; clone size: -; D gene: -; J gene: TRBJ2-2; CDR3 length: 15; CDR3 DNA: TGTGCCAGCAGCACCGATAGGAGGAGGACCGGGGAGCTGTTTTTT; CDR3 protein: CASSTDRRRTGELFF
V gene: TRBV4-1; clone size: few; D gene: -; J gene: TRBJ2-2; CDR3 length: 15; CDR3 DNA: TGCGCCAGCAGAATGGAGGGCGGGGACACCGGGGAGCTGTTTTTT; CDR3 protein: CASRMEGGDTGELFF